This T cell receptor beta chain came from a study of T cells after yellow fever vaccination (dated by TCRdb to between 2019 and 2020). With regard to the full study: Libraries from fractions with low cell numbers were prepared with the SMART-Seq v4 Ultra Low Input RNA kit. To follow T-cell clones before and after primary and booster YFV17D yellow fever vaccination, bulk TCR alpha and beta repertoires were sequenced over time. Two healthy male donors, one aged 18 to 29 and one aged 30 to 40 years, made up the cohort. Blood was collected at multiple timepoints before and after primary and secondary immunization, and bulk PBMC replicates and cell subsets were isolated. Study-wide conclusions, independent of this receptor: Only a couple of donors were included in the study, so the extent to which the findings can be generalized is limited. Computational filtering was needed because FACS-sorted repertoires could contain abundant contaminating clonotypes from the bulk population. A small share of clonotypes was detected in both CD4 and CD8 compartments, with the overlap likely arising from convergent recombination. The secondary T-cell response was weaker than the primary response but faster, peaking on day 5 instead of day 15. Most clones expanded after primary vaccination were re-detected after the booster (around 96% of CD4 and approximately 89% of CD8), suggesting broad memory maintenance.

TCR cDNA was synthesized by 5'RACE template switching, which introduced a universal primer site and unique molecular identifiers. cDNA synthesis was primed from both the TCR alpha and TCR beta constant segments. Library amplification used two PCR steps, and the second PCR step added sample barcodes and sequencing adapters. Sequencing of the libraries was done on either Illumina HiSeq 2500 (2x100 bp) or NovaSeq (2x150 bp). The study's processing was this. Demultiplexing of reads and collapsing into UMI consensus sequences were performed with MIGEC, and V(D)J alignment was carried out with MiXCR. Vaccine-responding clonotypes were defined with edgeR using replicate PBMC samples, requiring FDR below 0.01 and a log2 fold change above 5 up to day 15. CD4 or CD8 identity was assigned to each bulk clonotype according to whether the clonotype was present at higher abundance in the sequenced CD4 repertoire or the sequenced CD8 repertoire. The public reads were reanalyzed by TCRdb: fastp trimming at Q25, MiXCR alignment, in-frame beta chains only. Under each unique CDR3 protein, matching rows form one entry showing the most common genes and DNA. TCRdb's processing, not the authors' own work, is the source of the V and J calls. This sample lists 500,000 to 550,000 distinct CDR3 sequences; roughly 22% were detected once. The ten largest clones take up about a sixth of the sample.

The treatment or condition tag for this specimen amounts to: live attenuated yellow fever vaccine strain. At every blood-draw timepoint, two biological replicates of bulk PBMCs were collected. PBMCs were isolated from peripheral blood using a standard Ficoll-Paque protocol. TriZol was used to extract RNA from bulk PBMCs, from CD4 and CD8 fractions, and from dextramer-positive and dextramer-negative fractions. The CDR3 goes from the cysteine to the phenylalanine over 13 residues. The kept DNA is CDR3 alone, 39 bases in frame from the first base. The V and J ends are trimmed by 6 bases and 1 base, leaving 12 bases between them. Taken from the germline V gene (reference sequence), the CDR1 and CDR2 loops are DFQATT and SNEGSKA. This clonotype has a handful of counts. Its antigen specificity is not known. No per-base quality is available; no much larger clone lies one base away.

Here the sequenced sample was PBMCs, taken less than 25 days after the first yellow fever vaccination. This TCR derives from a man aged 18 to 29 who received the YFV17D yellow fever vaccine. The sequence is built from TRBV20-1 and TRBJ2-5; a tentative D match to TRBD1 spans 5 bases. The sequence in DNA is TGCAGTGCCAAGGGGCTAGGCCAAGAGACCCAGTACTTC. It specifies CSAKGLGQETQYF.